Reported below is one TCR beta chain. There are 12 residues in the CDR3. This record comes from a study of OX40 agonist ivuxolimab in advanced cancers. Sequencing was performed with immunoSEQ multiplex PCR; in TCRdb, only in-frame clones are kept and a portion is missing. The table lists 35,000 to 40,000 clones, 76% of them singletons. The rearrangement links TRBV21-1 to TRBJ1-1. TRBV21-1 is a known pseudogene. The sequence was collected from an adult with an advanced solid tumor such as melanoma, head and neck, liver or kidney cancer. The sequencing here drew on CD4+ or CD8+ T cells sorted from blood, taken in a trial of the OX40 agonist ivuxolimab. CDR3 region: CASSRGDTEAFF. CDR3 nucleotide sequence: TGTGCCAGCAGCAGAGGGGACACTGAAGCTTTCTTT.